Sequencing of this TCR beta chain was carried out in a study of blood T cell repertoires in COVID-19. Study at large: The analysed material was cDNA or gDNA that came from T cells, B-cell-depleted T cells, or PBMCs.

Per the study methods: Estimation of nucleated cell counts was performed using reference gene primer amplification. Profiled with immunoSEQ multiplex PCR; TCRdb holds only in-frame clones, not every one. That table supplies the V and J calls and clone size; D and trimming were determined from the DNA. The table lists more than 250,000 clones, roughly 88% of them singletons. Germline values: CDR1 LGHNA, CDR2 YSLEER. Losses at the gene ends were 2 bases for V and 2 bases for J; bases not matched to a gene: 4. The CDR3 runs 16 residues. The sequencing input was peripheral blood. The chain carries TRBV4-3 and TRBJ2-3; 10 bases align to TRBD2. The TCR was taken from a human donor in a cohort sampled during active COVID-19. CDR3 nucleotide sequence: TGCGCCAGCAGCCAAAGGCTAGCGGGGGACACAGATACGCAGTATTTT. Protein sequence: CASSQRLAGDTDTQYF.